The 21 T cell receptor beta chains listed next were all sequenced from one sample in a study of blood T cell repertoires in COVID-19. Sequenced by immunoSEQ multiplex PCR; TCRdb stores in-frame clones only, minus some. The sample lists approximately 120,000 clones; about 77% were seen once. The sample taken for sequencing was peripheral blood. The receptors were sampled from a human donor in a cohort sampled during active COVID-19.

V usage is TRBV11-3 and J usage is TRBJ2-5; D might be TRBD2 (6 bases). Between the trimmed V and J ends, which lost 5 bases and 5 bases, there was a span of 12 bases. There are 13 residues in the CDR3. The germline V gene encodes CDR1 SGHNT and CDR2 YENEEA. The CDR3 region is CASSASGEETQYF. The CDR3 DNA follows: TGTGCCAGCAGCGCCTCGGGGGAGGAGACCCAGTACTTC.

V usage is TRBV7-2 and J usage is TRBJ2-5, with 9 bases that match TRBD2. V was clipped by 0 bases and J by 9 bases; unmatched bases: 14. The CDR3 runs 17 residues. Germline CDR1 is SGHTA and CDR2 is FQGNSA. CDR3 coding DNA: TGTGCCAGCAGCTTAGCGCCTCGTCCTAGCGGGGCCAAGGCCCAGTACTTC. Amino acid sequence: CASSLAPRPSGAKAQYF.

The V gene is TRBV9, the J gene TRBJ2-5; a weak D match, TRBD2 (5 bases). Germline lookup yields CDR1 SGDLS and CDR2 YYNGEE. The CDR3 contains 16 residues. V lost 0 bases to trimming and J lost 7 bases, with 19 bases between them. This CDR3 reads CASSVGGHSLLGTQYF. CDR3 sequence (DNA): TGTGCCAGCAGCGTAGGCGGGCACTCCCTCCTGGGGACCCAGTACTTC.

The chain links TRBV6-1 to TRBJ2-3; 9 nucleotides line up with TRBD2. Germline V gene sequence: CDR1 MNHNS, CDR2 SASEGT. V trimming: 1 base; J trimming: 6 bases; junction bases outside the gene matches: 8. The CDR3 runs 16 residues. CDR3 in amino acids: CASSEVGLAGTDTQYF. The CDR3, as DNA: TGTGCCAGCAGTGAAGTGGGTCTAGCGGGGACGGATACGCAGTATTTT.

V gene TRBV27 combines with J gene TRBJ1-2; 9 nucleotides agree with TRBD1. This CDR3 region has 14 residues. The germline gives CDR1 MNHEY, CDR2 SMNVEV (reference sequence). V shed 4 bases and J 8 bases; nucleotides not matched to a gene: 8. The CDR3 region has the DNA TGTGCCAGCAGTTCCTACCGGGACAGGGAAGGCTACACCTTC. Its translation: CASSSYRDREGYTF.

The genes are TRBV19 and TRBJ2-3; TRBD1 matches 8 bases. The CDR3 runs 17 residues. Germline CDR1 LNHDA, CDR2 SQIVND (reference sequence). V shed 5 bases and J 0 bases; nucleotides not matched to a gene: 10. This CDR3 reads CASSPRTGSYSTDTQYF. Here the CDR3 DNA reads TGTGCCAGTAGTCCGCGGACAGGGTCTTATAGCACAGATACGCAGTATTTT. The whole variable domain, filled in from reference TRBV19 and TRBJ2-3, reads DGGITQSPKYLFRKEGQNVTLSCEQNLNHDAMYWYRQDPGQGLRLIYYSQIVNDFQKGDIAEGYSVSREKKESFPLTVTSAQKNPTAFYLCASSPRTGSYSTDTQYFGPGTRLTVL.

The chain is built from TRBV12-3 or TRBV12-4 and TRBJ1-5; the D gene is possibly TRBD1 (6 bases). CDR3 size: 13 residues. Trimming took 6 bases from V and 4 from J, leaving 10 bases between them. The CDR3 nucleotides read TGTGCCAGCAGGTCGACAGGTAATCAGCCCCAGCATTTT. Translating gives CASRSTGNQPQHF.

The J gene is TRBJ2-2, the V gene TRBV28; the match to TRBD2 covers 8 bases. V shed 3 bases and J 1 base; nucleotides not matched to a gene: 4. Per the germline V gene, CDR1 is MDHEN and CDR2 is SYDVKM. The CDR3 contains 16 residues. The CDR3 DNA sequence: TGTGCCAGCAGTTTCACTAGCGGAATGAACACCGGGGAGCTGTTTTTT. It is translated as CASSFTSGMNTGELFF.

The CDR3 here is CASENRDIYEQYF. CDR3 in DNA: TGTGCCAGCGAAAACCGGGACATCTACGAGCAGTACTTC. The chain has TRBV28 and TRBJ2-7, with D possibly matching TRBD1 (6 bases). V lost 8 bases, J lost 3 bases, and 14 bases lay in between. Germline V gene sequence: CDR1 MDHEN, CDR2 SYDVKM. The CDR3 is 13 residues long. Supplemented by reference TRBV28 and TRBJ2-7, the full variable domain reads DVKVTQSSRYLVKRTGEKVFLECVQDMDHENMFWYRQDPGLGLRLIYFSYDVKMKEKGDIPEGYSVSREKKERFSLILESASTNQTSMYLCASENRDIYEQYFGPGTRLTVT.

This chain joins TRBV29-1 and TRBJ2-3, with D possibly matching TRBD1 (7 bases). Germline V gene data show CDR1 as SQVTM and CDR2 as ANQGSEA. The CDR3 totals 14 residues. Between the trimmed V and J ends, which lost 8 bases and 5 bases, there was a span of 20 bases. The CDR3 is CSIRGAAGVDTQYF. DNA of the CDR3: TGCAGCATCAGGGGGGCTGCAGGAGTAGATACGCAGTATTTT.

This rearrangement joins TRBV24-1 to TRBJ2-7; D is possibly TRBD2 (5 bases). This CDR3 spans 13 amino acids. The V gene lost 5 bases and the J gene lost 6 bases, with 13 bases spanning the gap. The germline V gene has CDR1 KGHDR and CDR2 SFDVKD. In nucleotides, the CDR3 is TGTGCCACCAGTGGGCGGACTGGGAGCGAGCAGTACTTC. Its protein product is CATSGRTGSEQYF.

The chain links TRBV5-5 to TRBJ1-5; the match to TRBD1 covers 8 bases. V lost 2 bases and J lost 3; bases outside the gene matches: 13. The CDR3 is 18 amino acids. In germline, CDR1 is SGHKS, CDR2 YYEKEE (reference sequence). The CDR3 region has the DNA TGTGCCAGCAGCTTAAGGCAGGGGGCAGGCGGCGTCAATCAGCCCCAGCATTTT. It specifies CASSLRQGAGGVNQPQHF.

The genes are TRBV5-1 and TRBJ1-1, with a possible D match to TRBD1 (6 bases). The V end was cut by 3 bases, the J end by 10 bases, with 16 bases between. CDR1 and CDR2 (germline): SGHRS, YFSETQ. This CDR3 has 13 amino acids. CDR3 coding DNA: TGCGCCAGCAGCTGGGGGACACTCACGGGAGCTTTCTTT. Residues: CASSWGTLTGAFF.

The chain uses TRBV6-6 and TRBJ2-7, with D hard to call. Trimming pared 7 bases from V and 0 bases from J, leaving 13 bases between. The length of the CDR3 is 14 residues. Germline V gives CDR1 MNHNY, CDR2 SVGAGI (reference sequence). The CDR3, as DNA: TGTGCCAGCATGCTGACATCCGACTCCTACGAGCAGTACTTC. As protein: CASMLTSDSYEQYF.

The chain employs TRBV28 and TRBJ1-1; possible D gene TRBD1, 6 bases. V was trimmed by 2 bases and J by 1 base, leaving 8 bases between them. CDR1 and CDR2 (germline): MDHEN, SYDVKM. There are 14 residues in the CDR3. The CDR3 loop is CASSLKQGNTEAFF. The CDR3 DNA is TGTGCCAGCAGTTTAAAACAGGGGAACACTGAAGCTTTCTTT.

The rearrangement uses TRBV24-1 and TRBJ2-3, with a possible D match to TRBD2 (6 bases). Germline V gene data show CDR1 as KGHDR and CDR2 as SFDVKD. Trimming shortened V by 6 bases and J by 4 bases, and 10 bases separated the two germline ends. The CDR3 is 13 amino acids. The CDR3, as DNA: TGTGCCACCAGTCGGTCGGGAGCAGATACGCAGTATTTT. This codes for CATSRSGADTQYF.

V usage is TRBV19 and J usage is TRBJ1-4, with D maybe TRBD1 (6 bases). V was cut by 7 bases and J by 10 bases, with 19 bases left in between. The germline V gene has CDR1 LNHDA and CDR2 SQIVND (reference sequence). The CDR3 runs 14 residues. The chain's CDR3 is CASTLNWGPGKLFF. The DNA for the CDR3 is TGTGCCAGTACCCTCAACTGGGGGCCGGGAAAACTGTTTTTT. Together with reference TRBV19 and TRBJ1-4, the CDR3 gives the full variable domain: DGGITQSPKYLFRKEGQNVTLSCEQNLNHDAMYWYRQDPGQGLRLIYYSQIVNDFQKGDIAEGYSVSREKKESFPLTVTSAQKNPTAFYLCASTLNWGPGKLFFGSGTQLSVL.

This chain links TRBV14 with TRBJ1-6, with a tentative D call TRBD1 (5 bases). This CDR3 is built from 15 residues. Germline values: CDR1 SGHDN, CDR2 FVKESK. The V gene lost 2 bases and the J gene lost 7 bases, with 12 bases spanning the gap. The CDR3 region has the DNA TGTGCCAGCAGCCAACAGGGTAGAGAGAATTCACCCCTCCACTTT. This codes for CASSQQGRENSPLHF.

This clone came up once. V usage is TRBV3-1 (or the pseudogene TRBV3-2) and J usage is TRBJ1-2, with TRBD1 matching over 7 bases. This CDR3 is built from 14 residues. V gave up 0 bases and J gave up 7 bases; unmatched junction bases: 5. CDR1 and CDR2 from the germline V gene are LGHDT and YNNKEL (reference sequence). The CDR3 region is CASSQDYRGGGYTF. DNA for the CDR3: TGTGCCAGCAGCCAAGATTACAGGGGTGGTGGCTACACCTTC.

This clone came up many times. The rearrangement uses TRBV5-1 and TRBJ2-2, with 11 bases lining up with TRBD1. Germline V lookup: CDR1 SGHRS, CDR2 YFSETQ. Trimming at V came to 7 bases and at J to 6 bases, leaving 8 bases not matched to a gene. This CDR3 comprises 15 residues. CDR3 in amino acids: CASAGQGVQSGELFF. The CDR3 DNA sequence: TGCGCCAGCGCGGGACAGGGGGTTCAATCCGGGGAGCTGTTTTTT.

In this sample, this clone turned up once. The chain has TRBV7-9 and TRBJ2-3; D gene uncertain. V gave up 1 base and J gave up 6 bases, with 8 bases separating them. This CDR3 comprises 13 residues. Germline V lookup: CDR1 SEHNR, CDR2 FQNEAQ (reference sequence). This chain's CDR3 is CASSLDGRDTQYF. CDR3 DNA sequence: TGTGCCAGCAGCTTAGATGGCAGGGATACGCAGTATTTT.